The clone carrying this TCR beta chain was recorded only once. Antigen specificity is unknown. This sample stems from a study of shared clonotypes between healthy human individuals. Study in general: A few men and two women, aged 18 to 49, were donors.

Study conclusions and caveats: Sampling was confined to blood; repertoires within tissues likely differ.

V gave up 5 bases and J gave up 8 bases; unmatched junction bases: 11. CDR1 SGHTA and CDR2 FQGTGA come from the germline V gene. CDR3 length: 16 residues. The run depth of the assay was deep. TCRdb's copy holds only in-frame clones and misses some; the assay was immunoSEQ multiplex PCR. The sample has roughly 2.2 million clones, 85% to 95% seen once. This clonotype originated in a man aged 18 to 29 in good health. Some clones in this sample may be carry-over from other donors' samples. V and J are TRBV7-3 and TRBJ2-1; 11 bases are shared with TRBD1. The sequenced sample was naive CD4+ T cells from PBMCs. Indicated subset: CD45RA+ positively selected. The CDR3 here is CASSKTPGQGVDEQFF. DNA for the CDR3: TGTGCCAGCAGCAAAACACCGGGACAGGGGGTCGATGAGCAGTTCTTC.